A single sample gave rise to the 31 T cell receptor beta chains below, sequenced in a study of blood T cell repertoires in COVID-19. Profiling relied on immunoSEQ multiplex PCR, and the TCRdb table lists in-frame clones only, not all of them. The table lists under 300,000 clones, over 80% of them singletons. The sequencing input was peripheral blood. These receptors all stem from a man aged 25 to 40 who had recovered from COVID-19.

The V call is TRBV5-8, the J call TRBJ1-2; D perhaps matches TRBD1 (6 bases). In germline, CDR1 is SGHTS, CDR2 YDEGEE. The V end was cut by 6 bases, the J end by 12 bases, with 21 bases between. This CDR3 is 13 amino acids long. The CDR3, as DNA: TGTGCCAGCACTCGAACTCAGACAGGATGGCACACCTTC. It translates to CASTRTQTGWHTF.

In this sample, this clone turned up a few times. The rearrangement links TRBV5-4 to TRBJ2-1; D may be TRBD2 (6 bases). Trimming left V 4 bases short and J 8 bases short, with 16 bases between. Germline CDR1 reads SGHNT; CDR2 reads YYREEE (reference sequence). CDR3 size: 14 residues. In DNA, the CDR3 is TGTGCCAGCAGCCTCCAGGGACTTCGAGATGAGCAGTTCTTC. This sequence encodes CASSLQGLRDEQFF.

The CDR3 DNA sequence: TGTGCCAGCAGCGTACCCCCCCAGGGAAATGAGCAGTTCTTC. Its protein is CASSVPPQGNEQFF. The rearrangement joins TRBV9 to TRBJ2-1, with TRBD1 as a possible D gene (5 bases). The CDR3 has 14 amino acids. From germline, CDR1 is SGDLS and CDR2 YYNGEE. Deletions cut 1 base from V and 7 bases from J, with 12 bases between.

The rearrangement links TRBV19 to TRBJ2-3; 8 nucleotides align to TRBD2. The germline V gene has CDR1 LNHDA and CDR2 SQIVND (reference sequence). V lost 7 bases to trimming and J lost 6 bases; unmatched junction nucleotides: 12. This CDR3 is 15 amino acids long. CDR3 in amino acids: CASTLSGGPADTQYF. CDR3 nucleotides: TGTGCCAGTACCCTAAGCGGGGGCCCCGCCGATACGCAGTATTTT.

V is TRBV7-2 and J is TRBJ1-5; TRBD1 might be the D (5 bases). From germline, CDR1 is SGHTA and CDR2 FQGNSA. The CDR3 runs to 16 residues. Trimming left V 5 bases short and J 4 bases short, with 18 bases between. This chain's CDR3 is CASSPQGRQYNQPQHF. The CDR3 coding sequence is TGTGCCAGCAGCCCTCAAGGTCGACAGTATAATCAGCCCCAGCATTTT.

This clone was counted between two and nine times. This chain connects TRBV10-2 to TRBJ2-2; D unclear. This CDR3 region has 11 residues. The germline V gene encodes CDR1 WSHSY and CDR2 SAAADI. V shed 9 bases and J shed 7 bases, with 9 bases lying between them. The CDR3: CASAASGELFF. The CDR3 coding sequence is TGCGCCAGTGCTGCGAGCGGGGAGCTGTTTTTT.

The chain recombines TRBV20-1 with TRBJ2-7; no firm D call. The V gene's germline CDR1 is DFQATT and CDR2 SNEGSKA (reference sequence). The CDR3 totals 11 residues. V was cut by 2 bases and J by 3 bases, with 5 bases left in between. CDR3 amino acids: CSARQNYEQYF. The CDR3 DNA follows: TGCAGTGCTAGACAGAACTACGAGCAGTACTTC.

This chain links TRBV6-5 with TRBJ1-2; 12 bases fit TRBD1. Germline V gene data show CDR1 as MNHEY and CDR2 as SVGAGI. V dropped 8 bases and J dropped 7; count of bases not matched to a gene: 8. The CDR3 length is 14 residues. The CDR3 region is CASGGDRGRVGYTF. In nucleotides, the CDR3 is TGTGCCAGCGGGGGGGACAGGGGGCGAGTTGGCTACACCTTC.

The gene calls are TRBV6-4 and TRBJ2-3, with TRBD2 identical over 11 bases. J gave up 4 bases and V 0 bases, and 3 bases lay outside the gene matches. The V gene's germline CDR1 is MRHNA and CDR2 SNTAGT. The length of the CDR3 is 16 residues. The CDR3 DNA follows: TGTGCCAGCAGTGACTCGACTAGCGGGGACTCAGATACGCAGTATTTT. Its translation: CASSDSTSGDSDTQYF.

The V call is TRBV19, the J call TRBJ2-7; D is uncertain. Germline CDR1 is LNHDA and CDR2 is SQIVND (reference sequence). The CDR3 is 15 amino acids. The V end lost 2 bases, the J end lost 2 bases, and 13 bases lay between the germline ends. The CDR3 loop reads CASSISSIGPYEQYF. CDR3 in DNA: TGTGCCAGTAGTATATCGTCAATTGGGCCCTACGAGCAGTACTTC. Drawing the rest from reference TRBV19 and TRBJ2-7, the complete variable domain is DGGITQSPKYLFRKEGQNVTLSCEQNLNHDAMYWYRQDPGQGLRLIYYSQIVNDFQKGDIAEGYSVSREKKESFPLTVTSAQKNPTAFYLCASSISSIGPYEQYFGPGTRLTVT.

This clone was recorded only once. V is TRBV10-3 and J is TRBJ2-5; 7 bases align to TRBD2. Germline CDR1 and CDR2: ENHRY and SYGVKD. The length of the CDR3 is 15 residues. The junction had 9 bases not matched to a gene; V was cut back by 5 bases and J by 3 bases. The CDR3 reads CAISKTSLGEETQYF. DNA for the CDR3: TGTGCCATCAGTAAGACTAGCCTGGGGGAAGAGACCCAGTACTTC.

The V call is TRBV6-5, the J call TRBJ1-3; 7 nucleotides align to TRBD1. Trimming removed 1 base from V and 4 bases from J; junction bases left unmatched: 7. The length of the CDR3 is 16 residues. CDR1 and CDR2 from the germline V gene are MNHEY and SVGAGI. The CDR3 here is CASSYFGTGDGNTIYF. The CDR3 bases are TGTGCCAGCAGTTACTTCGGAACAGGGGACGGAAACACCATATATTTT.

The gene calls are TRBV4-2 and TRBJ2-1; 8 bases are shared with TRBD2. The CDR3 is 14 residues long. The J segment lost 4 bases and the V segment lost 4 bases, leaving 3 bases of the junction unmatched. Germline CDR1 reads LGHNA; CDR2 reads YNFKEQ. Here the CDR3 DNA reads TGTGCCAGCAGCCTCTCGGGGGGGTACAATGAGCAGTTCTTC. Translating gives CASSLSGGYNEQFF.

CDR3 nucleotide sequence: TGTGCCAGCAGATCGGGACAGGGATTCACTGAGCAGTTCTTC. Its protein is CASRSGQGFTEQFF. This chain links TRBV5-5 with TRBJ2-1; 9 nucleotides match TRBD1. Germline V gene sequence: CDR1 SGHKS, CDR2 YYEKEE (reference sequence). The trim removed 5 bases at V and 9 bases at J, leaving 9 bases unmatched. There are 14 residues in the CDR3.

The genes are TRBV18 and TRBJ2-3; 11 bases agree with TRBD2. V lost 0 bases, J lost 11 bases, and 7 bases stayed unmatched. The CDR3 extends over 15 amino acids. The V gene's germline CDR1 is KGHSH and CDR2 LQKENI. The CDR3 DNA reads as TGTGCCAGCTCACCACCGGGTTTGCTAGCGGGGGGGCAGTATTTT. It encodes CASSPPGLLAGGQYF.

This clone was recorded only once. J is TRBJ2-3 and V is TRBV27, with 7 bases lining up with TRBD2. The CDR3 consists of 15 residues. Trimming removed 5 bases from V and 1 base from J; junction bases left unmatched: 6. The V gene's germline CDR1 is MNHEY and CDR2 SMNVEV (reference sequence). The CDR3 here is CASSARDYRTDTQYF. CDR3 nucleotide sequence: TGTGCCAGCAGTGCCCGGGACTACCGCACAGATACGCAGTATTTT.

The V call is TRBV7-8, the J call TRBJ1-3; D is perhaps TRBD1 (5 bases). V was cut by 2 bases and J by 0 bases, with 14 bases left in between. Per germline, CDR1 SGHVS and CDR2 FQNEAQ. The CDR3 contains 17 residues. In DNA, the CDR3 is TGTGCCAGCAGCTTAAGTGGCAGGGCCCACTCTGGAAACACCATATATTTT. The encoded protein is CASSLSGRAHSGNTIYF.

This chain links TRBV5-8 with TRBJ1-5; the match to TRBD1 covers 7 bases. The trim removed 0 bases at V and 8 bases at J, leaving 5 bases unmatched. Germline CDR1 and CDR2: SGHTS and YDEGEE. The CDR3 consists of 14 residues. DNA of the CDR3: TGTGCCAGCAGCTTGGAACAGGGGTTAGAGCCCCAGCATTTT. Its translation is CASSLEQGLEPQHF.

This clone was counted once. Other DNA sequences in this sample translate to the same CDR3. DNA for the CDR3: TGCAGTGCTACCGTGAACACTGAAGCTTTCTTT. It specifies CSATVNTEAFF. This chain links TRBV20-1 with TRBJ1-1; D uncertain. This CDR3 spans 11 amino acids. Germline V gene data show CDR1 as DFQATT and CDR2 as SNEGSKA (reference sequence). V lost 4 bases and J lost 0, with 3 bases in between.

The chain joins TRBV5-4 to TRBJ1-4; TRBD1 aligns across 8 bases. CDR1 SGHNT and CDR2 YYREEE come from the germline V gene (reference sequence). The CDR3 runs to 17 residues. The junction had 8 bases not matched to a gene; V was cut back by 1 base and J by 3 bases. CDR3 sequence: CASSLIRGRLPNEKLFF. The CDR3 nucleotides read TGTGCCAGCAGCTTGATCAGGGGGCGTCTGCCTAATGAAAAACTGTTTTTT.

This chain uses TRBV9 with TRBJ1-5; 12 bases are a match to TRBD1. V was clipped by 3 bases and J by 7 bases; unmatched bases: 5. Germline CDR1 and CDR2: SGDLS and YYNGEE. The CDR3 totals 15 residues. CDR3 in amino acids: CASSAGTGGGQPQHF. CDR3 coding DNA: TGTGCCAGCAGCGCTGGGACAGGGGGCGGGCAGCCCCAGCATTTT.

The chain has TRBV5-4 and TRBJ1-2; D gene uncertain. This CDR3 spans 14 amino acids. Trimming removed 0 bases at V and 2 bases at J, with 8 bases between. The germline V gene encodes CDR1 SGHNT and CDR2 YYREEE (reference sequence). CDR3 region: CASSLERLNYGYTF. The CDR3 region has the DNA TGTGCCAGCAGCTTGGAGAGACTAAACTATGGCTACACCTTC.

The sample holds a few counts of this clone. DNA for the CDR3: TGTGCCAGTACCCTGGGACAGGGGGCTATAGATACGCAGTATTTT. This translates into CASTLGQGAIDTQYF. This chain joins TRBV19 and TRBJ2-3; 12 bases match TRBD1. Trimming took 7 bases from V and 5 from J; bases not matched to a gene: 7. The CDR3 spans 15 residues. Germline lookup yields CDR1 LNHDA and CDR2 SQIVND (reference sequence). The full variable domain, its missing parts supplied by reference TRBV19 and TRBJ2-3, is DGGITQSPKYLFRKEGQNVTLSCEQNLNHDAMYWYRQDPGQGLRLIYYSQIVNDFQKGDIAEGYSVSREKKESFPLTVTSAQKNPTAFYLCASTLGQGAIDTQYFGPGTRLTVL.

The CDR3 spells CASSLTRGNTEAFF. CDR3 bases: TGTGCCAGCAGCTTGACCAGGGGGAACACTGAAGCTTTCTTT. The chain combines TRBV5-5 with TRBJ1-1, with D tentatively TRBD1 (6 bases). CDR1 and CDR2 (germline): SGHKS, YYEKEE (reference sequence). The ends were cut back, 1 base at V and 1 base at J, with 8 bases in the middle. The CDR3 extends over 14 amino acids.

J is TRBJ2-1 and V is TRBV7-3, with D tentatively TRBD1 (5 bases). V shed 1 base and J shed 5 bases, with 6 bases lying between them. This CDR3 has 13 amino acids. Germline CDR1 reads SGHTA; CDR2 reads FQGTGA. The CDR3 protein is CASSLIQDNEQFF. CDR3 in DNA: TGTGCCAGCAGCTTAATACAGGACAATGAGCAGTTCTTC.

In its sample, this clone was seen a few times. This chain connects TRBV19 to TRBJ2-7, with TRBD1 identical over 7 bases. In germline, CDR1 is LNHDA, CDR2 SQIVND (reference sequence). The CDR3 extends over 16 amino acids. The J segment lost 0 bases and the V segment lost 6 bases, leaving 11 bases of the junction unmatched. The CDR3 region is CASSLGDSETSYEQYF. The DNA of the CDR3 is TGTGCCAGTAGCCTTGGGGACAGCGAGACCTCCTACGAGCAGTACTTC.

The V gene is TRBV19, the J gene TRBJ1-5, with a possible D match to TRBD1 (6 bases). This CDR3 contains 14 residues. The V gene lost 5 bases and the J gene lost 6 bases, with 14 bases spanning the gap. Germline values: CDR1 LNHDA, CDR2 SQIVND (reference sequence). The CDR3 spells CASSYLQGLQPQHF. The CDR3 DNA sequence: TGTGCCAGTAGTTACCTACAGGGCCTTCAGCCCCAGCATTTT.

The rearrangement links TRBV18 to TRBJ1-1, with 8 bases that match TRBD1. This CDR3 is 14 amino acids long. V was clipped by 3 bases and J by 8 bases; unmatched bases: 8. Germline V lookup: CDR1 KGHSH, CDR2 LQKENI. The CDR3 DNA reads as TGTGCCAGCTCACCGAACTGGACAGGGCGAGAAGCTTTCTTT. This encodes CASSPNWTGREAFF.

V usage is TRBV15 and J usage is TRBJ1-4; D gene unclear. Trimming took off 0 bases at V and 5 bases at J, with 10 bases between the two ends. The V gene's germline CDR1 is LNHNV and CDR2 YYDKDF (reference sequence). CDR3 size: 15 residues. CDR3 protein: CATSRDLGENEKLFF. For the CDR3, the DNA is TGTGCCACCAGCAGAGATCTCGGGGAGAATGAAAAACTGTTTTTT. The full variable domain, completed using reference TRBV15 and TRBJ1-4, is DAMVIQNPRYQVTQFGKPVTLSCSQTLNHNVMYWYQQKSSQAPKLLFHYYDKDFNNEADTPDNFQSRRPNTSFCFLDIRSPGLGDTAMYLCATSRDLGENEKLFFGSGTQLSVL.

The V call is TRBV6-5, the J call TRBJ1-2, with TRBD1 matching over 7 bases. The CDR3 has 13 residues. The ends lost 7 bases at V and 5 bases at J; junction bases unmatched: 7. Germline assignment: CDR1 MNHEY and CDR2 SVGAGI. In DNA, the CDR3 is TGTGCCAGCAACCGGGACAGCCCATATGGCTACACCTTC. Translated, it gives CASNRDSPYGYTF.

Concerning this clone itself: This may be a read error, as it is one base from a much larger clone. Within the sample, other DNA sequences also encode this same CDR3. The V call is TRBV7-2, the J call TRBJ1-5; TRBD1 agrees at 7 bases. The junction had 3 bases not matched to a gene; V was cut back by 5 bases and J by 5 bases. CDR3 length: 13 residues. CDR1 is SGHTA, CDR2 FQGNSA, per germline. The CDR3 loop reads CASSVRGDQPQHF. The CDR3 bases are TGTGCCAGCAGCGTCAGGGGGGATCAGCCCCAGCATTTT.